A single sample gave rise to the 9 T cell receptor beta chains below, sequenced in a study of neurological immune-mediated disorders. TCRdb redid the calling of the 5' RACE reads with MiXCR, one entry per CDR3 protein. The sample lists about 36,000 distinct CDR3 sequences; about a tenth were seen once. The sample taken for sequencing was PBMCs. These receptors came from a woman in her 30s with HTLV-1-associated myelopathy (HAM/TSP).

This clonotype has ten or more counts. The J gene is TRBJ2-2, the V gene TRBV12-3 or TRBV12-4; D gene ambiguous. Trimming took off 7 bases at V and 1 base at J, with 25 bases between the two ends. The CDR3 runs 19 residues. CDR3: CASTISFGRATRNTGELFF. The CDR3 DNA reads TGTGCCAGCACTATAAGTTTCGGACGGGCGACCAGGAACACCGGGGAGCTGTTTTTT.

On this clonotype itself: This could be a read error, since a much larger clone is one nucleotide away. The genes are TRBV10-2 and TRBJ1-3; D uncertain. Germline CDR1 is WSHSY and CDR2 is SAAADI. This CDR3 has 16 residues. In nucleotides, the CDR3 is TGCACCAGCAGCCCCGGGGTGGCGAACTCTGGAAACACCATATATTTT. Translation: CTSSPGVANSGNTIYF.

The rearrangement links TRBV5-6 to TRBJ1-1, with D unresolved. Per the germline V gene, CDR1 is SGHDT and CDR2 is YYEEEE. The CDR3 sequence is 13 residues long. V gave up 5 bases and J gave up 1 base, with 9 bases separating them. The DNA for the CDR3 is TGTGCCAGCAGGGGCGTCAAGAACACTGAAGCTTTCTTT. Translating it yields CASRGVKNTEAFF. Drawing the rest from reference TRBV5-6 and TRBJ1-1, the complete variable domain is DAGVTQSPTHLIKTRGQQVTLRCSPKSGHDTVSWYQQALGQGPQFIFQYYEEEERQRGNFPDRFSGHQFPNYSSELNVNALLLGDSALYLCASRGVKNTEAFFGQGTRLTVV.

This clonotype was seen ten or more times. CDR3 protein: CSASTRAGANVLTF. In DNA, the CDR3 is TGCAGTGCTAGTACCAGAGCTGGGGCCAACGTCCTGACTTTC. The chain carries TRBV20-1 and TRBJ2-6; no definite D call. Looked up from germline, CDR1 is DFQATT and CDR2 is SNEGSKA (reference sequence). V was clipped by 3 bases and J by 2 bases, with 8 bases between them. The CDR3 is 14 residues long.

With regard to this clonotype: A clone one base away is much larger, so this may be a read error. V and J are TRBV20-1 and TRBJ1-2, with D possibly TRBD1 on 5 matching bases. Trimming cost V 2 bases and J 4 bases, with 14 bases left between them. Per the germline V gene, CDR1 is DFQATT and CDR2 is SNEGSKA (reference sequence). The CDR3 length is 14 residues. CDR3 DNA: TGCAGTGCTAGAATAGGGGCGGCCTGCTATGGCTACACCTTC. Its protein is CSARIGAACYGYTF.

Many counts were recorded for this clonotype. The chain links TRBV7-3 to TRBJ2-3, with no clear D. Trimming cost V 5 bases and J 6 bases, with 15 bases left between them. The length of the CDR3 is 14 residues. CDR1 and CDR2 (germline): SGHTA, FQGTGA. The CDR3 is CASSPEWGSDTQYF. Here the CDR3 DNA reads TGTGCCAGCAGCCCAGAGTGGGGTTCGGATACGCAGTATTTT. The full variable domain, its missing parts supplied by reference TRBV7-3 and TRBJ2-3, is GAGVSQTPSNKVTEKGKYVELRCDPISGHTALYWYRQSLGQGPEFLIYFQGTGAADDSGLPNDRFFAVRPEGSVSTLKIQRTERGDSAVYLCASSPEWGSDTQYFGPGTRLTVL.

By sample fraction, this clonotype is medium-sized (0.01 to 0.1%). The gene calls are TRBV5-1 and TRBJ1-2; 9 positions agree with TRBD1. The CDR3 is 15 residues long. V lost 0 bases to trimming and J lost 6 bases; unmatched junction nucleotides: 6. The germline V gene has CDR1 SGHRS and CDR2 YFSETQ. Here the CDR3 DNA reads TGCGCCAGCAGCTTGGAGGGACAGGGACTAAATGGCTACACCTTC. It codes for CASSLEGQGLNGYTF. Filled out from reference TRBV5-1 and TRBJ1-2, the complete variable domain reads KAGVTQTPRYLIKTRGQQVTLSCSPISGHRSVSWYQQTPGQGLQFLFEYFSETQRNKGNFPGRFSGRQFSNSRSEMNVSTLELGDSALYLCASSLEGQGLNGYTFGSGTRLTVV.

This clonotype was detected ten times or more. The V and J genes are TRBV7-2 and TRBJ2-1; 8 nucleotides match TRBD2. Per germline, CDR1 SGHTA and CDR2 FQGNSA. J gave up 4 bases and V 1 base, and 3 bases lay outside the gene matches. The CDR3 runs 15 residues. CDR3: CASSLVAGGYNEQFF. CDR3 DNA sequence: TGTGCCAGCAGCTTAGTCGCGGGGGGTTACAATGAGCAGTTCTTC.

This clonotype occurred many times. CDR3 in DNA: TGTGCCAGCAGCGCCGGGACGGAACCCTACGAGCAGTACTTC. This translates into CASSAGTEPYEQYF. The chain couples TRBV6-5 to TRBJ2-7; D tentatively fits TRBD1 or TRBD2 (5 bases each). This CDR3 is 14 amino acids long. V was cut by 6 bases and J by 2 bases, with 14 bases left in between. Germline lookup yields CDR1 MNHEY and CDR2 SVGAGI.